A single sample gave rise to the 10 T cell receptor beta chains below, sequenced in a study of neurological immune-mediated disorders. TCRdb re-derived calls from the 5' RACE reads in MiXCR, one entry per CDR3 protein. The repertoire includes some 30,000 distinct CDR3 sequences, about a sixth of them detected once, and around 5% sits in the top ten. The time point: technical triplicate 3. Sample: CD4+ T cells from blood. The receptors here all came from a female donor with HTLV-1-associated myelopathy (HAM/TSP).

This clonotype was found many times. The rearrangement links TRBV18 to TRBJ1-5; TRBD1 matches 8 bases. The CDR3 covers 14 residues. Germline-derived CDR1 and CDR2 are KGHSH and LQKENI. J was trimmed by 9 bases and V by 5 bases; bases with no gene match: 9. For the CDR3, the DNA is TGTGCCAGCTCAAGATCGGGACAGGATTGGCCCCAGCATTTT. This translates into CASSRSGQDWPQHF. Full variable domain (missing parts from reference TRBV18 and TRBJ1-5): NAGVMQNPRHLVRRRGQEARLRCSPMKGHSHVYWYRQLPEEGLKFMVYLQKENIIDESGMPKERFSAEFPKEGPSILRIQQVVRGDSAAYFCASSRSGQDWPQHFGDGTRLSIL.

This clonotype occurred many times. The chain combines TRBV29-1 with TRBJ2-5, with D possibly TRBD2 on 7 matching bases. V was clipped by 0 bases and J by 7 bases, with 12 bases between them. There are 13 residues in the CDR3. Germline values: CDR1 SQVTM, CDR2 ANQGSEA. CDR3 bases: TGCAGCGTTGAAGAGAAGGGAGGGGGGACCCAGTACTTC. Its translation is CSVEEKGGGTQYF.

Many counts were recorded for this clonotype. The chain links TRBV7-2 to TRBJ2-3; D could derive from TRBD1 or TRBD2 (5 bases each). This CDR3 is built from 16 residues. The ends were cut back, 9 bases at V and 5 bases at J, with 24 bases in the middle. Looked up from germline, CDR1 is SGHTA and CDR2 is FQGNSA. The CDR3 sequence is CASRMVEGHVGDTQYF. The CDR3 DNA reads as TGTGCCAGTCGCATGGTAGAGGGGCACGTTGGAGATACGCAGTATTTT. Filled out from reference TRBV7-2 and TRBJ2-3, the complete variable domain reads GAGVSQSPSNKVTEKGKDVELRCDPISGHTALYWYRQSLGQGLEFLIYFQGNSAPDKSGLPSDRFSAERTGGSVSTLTIQRTQQEDSAVYLCASRMVEGHVGDTQYFGPGTRLTVL.

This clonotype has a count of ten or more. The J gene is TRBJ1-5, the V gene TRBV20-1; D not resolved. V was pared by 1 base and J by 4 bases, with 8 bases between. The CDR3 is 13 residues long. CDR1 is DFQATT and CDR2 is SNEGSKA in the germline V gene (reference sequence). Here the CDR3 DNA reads TGCAGTGCTAGAGCGGCGGGAAATCAGCCCCAGCATTTT. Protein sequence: CSARAAGNQPQHF.

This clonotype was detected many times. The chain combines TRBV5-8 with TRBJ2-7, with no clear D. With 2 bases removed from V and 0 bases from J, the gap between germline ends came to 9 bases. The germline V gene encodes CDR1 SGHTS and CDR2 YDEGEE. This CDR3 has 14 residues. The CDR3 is CASSFGINSYEQYF. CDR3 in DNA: TGTGCCAGCAGCTTTGGAATTAACTCCTACGAGCAGTACTTC.

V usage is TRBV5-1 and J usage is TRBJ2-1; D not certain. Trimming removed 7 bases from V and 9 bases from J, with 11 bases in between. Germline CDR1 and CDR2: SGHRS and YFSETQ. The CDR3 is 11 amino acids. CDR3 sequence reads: CASGLASEQFF. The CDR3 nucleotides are TGCGCCAGCGGCCTGGCATCTGAGCAGTTCTTC.

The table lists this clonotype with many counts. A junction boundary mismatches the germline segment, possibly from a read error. CDR3 protein: CVSSTYTQETQYF. CDR3 coding DNA: TGTGTCAGCAGTACGTACACCCAAGAGACCCAGTACTTC. The chain links TRBV28 to TRBJ2-5; D is undetermined. Germline assignment: CDR1 MDHEN and CDR2 SYDVKM. The CDR3 runs to 13 residues.

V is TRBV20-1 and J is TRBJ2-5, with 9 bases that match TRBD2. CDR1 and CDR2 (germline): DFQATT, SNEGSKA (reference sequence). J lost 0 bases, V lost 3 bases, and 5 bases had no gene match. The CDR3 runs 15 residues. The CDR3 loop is CSASKIAGDQETQYF. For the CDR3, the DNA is TGCAGTGCTAGCAAGATAGCGGGGGACCAAGAGACCCAGTACTTC.

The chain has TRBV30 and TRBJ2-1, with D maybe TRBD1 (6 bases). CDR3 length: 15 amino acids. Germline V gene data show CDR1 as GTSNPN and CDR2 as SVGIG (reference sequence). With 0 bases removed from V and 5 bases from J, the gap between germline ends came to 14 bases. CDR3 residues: CAWSVDGTKNNEQFF. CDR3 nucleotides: TGTGCCTGGAGTGTAGACGGGACAAAAAACAATGAGCAGTTCTTC.

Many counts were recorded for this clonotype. The CDR3 loop reads CSARGLAGAGAKNIQYF. For the CDR3, the DNA is TGCAGTGCGAGGGGACTAGCGGGCGCCGGAGCCAAAAACATTCAGTACTTC. The rearrangement uses TRBV20-1 and TRBJ2-4; 12 positions match TRBD2. CDR3 size: 17 residues. V trimming: 6 bases; J trimming: 0 bases; junction bases outside the gene matches: 9. Germline V gene sequence: CDR1 DFQATT, CDR2 SNEGSKA (reference sequence).